The clone carrying this TCR beta chain was found a few times. This specimen belongs to a study of TIL therapy for anti-PD-1-resistant metastatic lung cancer. This was the immunoSEQ v3 assay. Survey-level samples got some 2 million read pairs; deep-level samples got roughly 4.5-6 million. Measured with immunoSEQ multiplex PCR; TCRdb has only the in-frame clones, and not every one. Of about 19,000 clones in the sample, 75% to 80% are singletons; the top ten hold approximately 8%. Time point reported: pre-treatment sample, taken before nivolumab and TIL therapy. This clonotype was obtained from a person aged 25-79 years with non-small cell lung cancer. The input for sequencing was blood, taken at baseline.

The CDR3 loop reads CASRRGGGPYNSPLHF. Written as DNA, the CDR3 is TGTGCCAGTAGGAGAGGGGGTGGACCCTATAATTCACCCCTCCACTTT. The chain joins TRBV19 to TRBJ1-6; D is perhaps TRBD1 (6 bases). CDR1 is LNHDA, CDR2 SQIVND, per germline (reference sequence). V was trimmed by 6 bases and J by 2 bases, leaving 14 bases between them. This CDR3 has 16 residues.